Included here is one T cell receptor (beta chain) sequence, with context. This specimen belongs to a study of T cells in Graves' hyperthyroidism and ophthalmopathy. This CDR3 contains 14 residues. From germline, CDR1 is MNHEY and CDR2 SVGAGI. V lost 2 bases, J lost 4 bases, and 11 bases lay in between. The study excluded patients with uncontrolled infection, other autoimmune disease, pregnancy or lactation. Template material for amplifying TCR beta CDR3 regions consisted of RNA transcripts. The primer set for the first-round RT-PCR of the TCR CDR3 was HTBI. TCRdb re-called the multiplex PCR reads with MiXCR, one entry per CDR3 protein. The table records 300,000 to 350,000 distinct CDR3 sequences, 15% to 20% of them present only once.

The TCR sequence derives from a woman aged 45-60 years with Graves' hyperthyroidism. Material for sequencing was blood. J is TRBJ1-1 and V is TRBV6-5; possible D gene TRBD1, 5 bases. This CDR3 reads CASSYRGVGTEAFF. In nucleotides, the CDR3 is TGTGCCAGCAGTTACCGGGGGGTAGGCACTGAAGCTTTCTTT.